Below are 16 T cell receptor beta chains sequenced from a single sample in a study of blood T cell repertoires in COVID-19. TCRdb keeps only in-frame clones here, not all; method: immunoSEQ multiplex PCR. The repertoire holds about 140,000 clones, roughly four fifths seen once, with roughly 3.9% in the top ten. What was sequenced was peripheral blood. The receptors originated from a woman aged 80 or over with acute or convalescent COVID-19.

CDR3 in amino acids: CASRAGTSADNEQFF. The CDR3 bases are TGTGCCAGCAGAGCCGGGACTAGCGCCGACAATGAGCAGTTCTTC. The V call is TRBV2, the J call TRBJ2-1, with 10 nucleotides matching TRBD2. Trimming took 6 bases from V and 5 from J; bases not matched to a gene: 7. This CDR3 is 15 amino acids long. Per germline, CDR1 SNHLY and CDR2 FYNNEI.

This clone was recorded only once. V usage is TRBV18 and J usage is TRBJ1-3, with D tentatively TRBD1 (6 bases). The CDR3 runs 14 residues. Germline-derived CDR1 and CDR2 are KGHSH and LQKENI. V dropped 3 bases and J dropped 3 bases, with 9 bases sitting between them. The CDR3 is CASSPQTGGNTIYF. The CDR3 DNA sequence: TGTGCCAGCTCACCGCAGACAGGTGGAAACACCATATATTTT.

The V call is TRBV30, the J call TRBJ1-1; 7 bases fit TRBD1. The CDR3 extends over 13 amino acids. With V trimmed by 0 bases and J by 8 bases, 6 bases remained unmatched. Looked up from germline, CDR1 is GTSNPN and CDR2 is SVGIG (reference sequence). The CDR3: CAWSVTGQTEAFF. The CDR3 region has the DNA TGTGCCTGGAGTGTAACGGGACAGACCGAAGCTTTCTTT.

V gene TRBV5-1 combines with J gene TRBJ2-1; TRBD1 agrees at 11 bases. V trimming: 3 bases; J trimming: 8 bases; junction bases outside the gene matches: 7. CDR1 and CDR2 (germline): SGHRS, YFSETQ. The CDR3 runs 15 residues. CDR3 in DNA: TGCGCCAGCAGCTGGGGGACAGGGGGTTGGGATGAGCAGTTCTTC. This sequence encodes CASSWGTGGWDEQFF.

J is TRBJ2-7 and V is TRBV28; possibly TRBD1 for D (6 bases). CDR1 is MDHEN, CDR2 SYDVKM, per germline. The CDR3 contains 20 residues. Trimming cost V 2 bases and J 0 bases, with 26 bases left between them. The CDR3 DNA sequence: TGTGCCAGCAGTTTAGACCAACAGGGCCCCCCTATCCCGAGCTCCTACGAGCAGTACTTC. Its protein is CASSLDQQGPPIPSSYEQYF.

This clone showed up just a few times. CDR3 bases: TGTGCCAGCAGCTTGGTGGGGCGGAACACTGAAGCTTTCTTT. Amino acids: CASSLVGRNTEAFF. V and J are TRBV5-4 and TRBJ1-1; D possibly corresponds to TRBD1 (5 bases). The length of the CDR3 is 14 residues. Germline-derived CDR1 and CDR2 are SGHNT and YYREEE (reference sequence). The V and J ends lost 0 bases and 1 base respectively, with 7 bases between them.

This clone was counted a few times. The gene calls are TRBV14 and TRBJ2-7; TRBD2 matches at 13 bases. This CDR3 is built from 13 residues. Germline CDR1 SGHDN, CDR2 FVKESK. V gave up 9 bases and J gave up 6 bases; unmatched junction bases: 5. CDR3 loop: CASRLAGGSEQYF. The CDR3 DNA is TGTGCCAGTAGACTAGCGGGAGGTTCCGAGCAGTACTTC.

J is TRBJ1-6 and V is TRBV2; TRBD1 might be the D (6 bases). The length of the CDR3 is 20 residues. With 6 bases removed from V and 0 bases from J, the gap between germline ends came to 24 bases. Germline CDR1 and CDR2: SNHLY and FYNNEI. CDR3: CASSSTGSNLLSSYNSPLHF. CDR3 bases: TGTGCCAGCAGCAGTACAGGGTCGAACCTTCTGTCCTCCTATAATTCACCCCTCCACTTT.

The chain uses TRBV7-2 and TRBJ2-7; TRBD1 agrees at 10 bases. Germline assignment: CDR1 SGHTA and CDR2 FQGNSA. The length of the CDR3 is 15 residues. The V and J ends lost 5 bases and 3 bases, in that order; junction bases with no gene match: 7. In DNA, the CDR3 is TGTGCCAGCAGCCCGACCGGGACAGGGGTCTACGAGCAGTACTTC. As protein: CASSPTGTGVYEQYF. Full variable domain (rest looked up from reference TRBV7-2 and TRBJ2-7): GAGVSQSPSNKVTEKGKDVELRCDPISGHTALYWYRQSLGQGLEFLIYFQGNSAPDKSGLPSDRFSAERTGGSVSTLTIQRTQQEDSAVYLCASSPTGTGVYEQYFGPGTRLTVT.

CDR3 residues: CASSFTGQEGMNTEAFF. The CDR3 region has the DNA TGTGCCAGCAGCTTTACGGGACAGGAGGGTATGAACACTGAAGCTTTCTTT. The rearrangement links TRBV7-9 to TRBJ1-1; 8 nucleotides agree with TRBD1. The J segment lost 0 bases and the V segment lost 3 bases, leaving 9 bases of the junction unmatched. Germline V gene sequence: CDR1 SEHNR, CDR2 FQNEAQ (reference sequence). This CDR3 comprises 17 residues.

The V and J genes are TRBV28 and TRBJ2-7; 10 bases align to TRBD1. Germline V CDR1 and CDR2: MDHEN, SYDVKM. The CDR3 is made up of 11 amino acids. The CDR3 loop reads CATGGSGEQYF. CDR3 DNA sequence: TGTGCGACAGGGGGCTCGGGCGAGCAGTACTTC.

The genes are TRBV6-5 and TRBJ1-6; D remains ambiguous. With 4 bases removed from V and 8 bases from J, the gap between germline ends came to 18 bases. The CDR3 has 16 amino acids. Germline V gene sequence: CDR1 MNHEY, CDR2 SVGAGI. The CDR3 is CASSSHGRKSDSPLHF. The CDR3 DNA is TGTGCCAGCAGTTCCCACGGGAGGAAGAGTGATTCACCCCTCCACTTT.

This clone occurred once. The chain uses TRBV28 and TRBJ1-1; D uncertain. CDR3 length: 12 amino acids. Deletions cut 6 bases from V and 5 bases from J, with 10 bases between. The germline V gene encodes CDR1 MDHEN and CDR2 SYDVKM. The CDR3 reads CASSTPGTEAFF. The CDR3 nucleotides are TGTGCCAGCAGCACCCCGGGGACTGAAGCTTTCTTT.

J is TRBJ2-7 and V is TRBV11-2; 8 bases line up with TRBD1. The CDR3 totals 13 residues. Looked up from germline, CDR1 is SGHAT and CDR2 is FQNNGV. J was trimmed by 3 bases and V by 4 bases; bases with no gene match: 2. The CDR3 coding sequence is TGTGCCAGCAGCTCGGACAGGGACTACGAGCAGTACTTC. As protein: CASSSDRDYEQYF.

This chain joins TRBV9 and TRBJ2-5, with D possibly matching TRBD2 (5 bases). The V gene's germline CDR1 is SGDLS and CDR2 YYNGEE. V shed 4 bases and J shed 8 bases, with 21 bases lying between them. The CDR3 contains 15 residues. Here the CDR3 DNA reads TGTGCCAGCAGCTTTCAGCCGGACTCACGGGATACCCAGTACTTC. Protein sequence: CASSFQPDSRDTQYF.

This chain joins TRBV19 and TRBJ2-5, with a possible D match to TRBD1 (6 bases). CDR1 LNHDA and CDR2 SQIVND come from the germline V gene (reference sequence). Trimming removed 3 bases from V and 4 bases from J, with 18 bases in between. The CDR3 is made up of 16 amino acids. This CDR3 is CASSMMWTELGETQYF. As DNA, the CDR3 is TGTGCCAGTAGTATGATGTGGACAGAATTAGGAGAGACCCAGTACTTC.